This T cell receptor beta chain was identified in a study of blood T cell repertoires in COVID-19. Germline-derived CDR1 and CDR2 are MDHEN and SYDVKM. V gave up 6 bases and J gave up 5 bases; unmatched junction bases: 15. This CDR3 contains 18 residues. Profiled with immunoSEQ multiplex PCR; TCRdb holds only in-frame clones, not every one. The data show more than 140,000 clones, approximately 83% seen once. The specimen sequenced was peripheral blood. V usage is TRBV28 and J usage is TRBJ2-3, with TRBD2 identical over 12 bases. This TCR was sampled from a human donor in a cohort sampled during active COVID-19. DNA for the CDR3: TGTGCCAGCAGATCGGGTGGGCTAGCGGGAGGGCAAGGAGATACGCAGTATTTT. Its protein is CASRSGGLAGGQGDTQYF.